What follows describes a single T cell receptor beta chain. The data derive from a study of blood T cell repertoires in COVID-19. Overall study: Donors in the United States, Italy and Spain gave samples during acute or convalescent COVID-19. T cells, B-cell-depleted T cells, or PBMCs supplied cDNA or gDNA.

In Seattle, patients joined the study during active infection and were tracked longitudinally. The germline gives CDR1 SNHLY, CDR2 FYNNEI. The J segment lost 7 bases and the V segment lost 11 bases, leaving 12 bases of the junction unmatched. The CDR3 runs to 14 residues. Sequencing was performed with immunoSEQ multiplex PCR; in TCRdb, only in-frame clones are kept and a portion is missing. The repertoire includes 250,000 to 400,000 clones, more than 70% of them detected once, and 1.6% sits in the top ten. The sequence derives from a woman aged 25 to 39 with COVID-19, enrolled during active disease. Material for sequencing was peripheral blood. The chain joins TRBV2 to TRBJ2-5; 11 bases agree with TRBD1. The CDR3 loop reads CAGGGTGGVGTQYF. CDR3 nucleotides: TGTGCCGGGGGAGGGACAGGGGGAGTCGGGACCCAGTACTTC.